The T cell receptor beta chain under discussion was sequenced for a study of breast tumors, draining lymph nodes, adjacent tissues. Notes on the study in general: Compared with basal-like, luminal-like tumors shared significantly more repertoire with nontumor tissue. Most tumor T cells seemingly derive from lymph node, then expand in tumor. Tumor repertoires ranked between lymph nodes and nontumor tissue in diversity, with V and J gene preferences.

CDR3 length: 14 residues. Looked up from germline, CDR1 is MNHNY and CDR2 is SVGAGI (reference sequence). V shed 6 bases and J 4 bases; nucleotides not matched to a gene: 9. This clonotype was recorded many times. Its antigen is currently unknown. MiXCR was run by TCRdb on the multiplex PCR reads, yielding one entry per CDR3 protein. The sample gives about 220,000 distinct CDR3 sequences, under 40% of which show up once; approximately 3.6% is in the top ten. Breast cancer patients provided tissue from their axillary draining lymph nodes. This sequence originates from a female donor with breast cancer. Some clones in this sample may be carry-over from other donors' samples. V gene TRBV6-6 combines with J gene TRBJ2-7; 7 bases agree with TRBD1. The sample taken for sequencing was axillary lymph node tissue. CDR3 protein: CASRNRDSPYEQYF. The CDR3 DNA sequence: TGTGCCAGCAGAAACCGGGACAGCCCTTACGAGCAGTACTTC.